Below are 4 T cell receptor beta chains sequenced from a single sample in a study of cytomegalovirus exposure and HLA in healthy donors. Assay: immunoSEQ multiplex PCR; the TCRdb copy retains only in-frame clones and omits some. The table lists roughly 150,000 clones, under 90% of them singletons, with 4% to 5% in the top ten. The sequenced sample was PBMCs. These receptors all stem from a man between 18 and 29 years old in good health and CMV-seropositive.

As regards this clone: Other DNA sequences in the same sample also yield this CDR3. The chain employs TRBV28 and TRBJ2-7, with D perhaps matching TRBD2 (5 bases). Trimming pared 6 bases from V and 0 bases from J, leaving 9 bases between. The CDR3 spans 13 residues. From germline, CDR1 is MDHEN and CDR2 SYDVKM. CDR3 bases: TGTGCCAGCAGCTTGGGGAGCTCCTACGAGCAGTACTTC. It codes for CASSLGSSYEQYF. Complete variable domain (other parts from reference TRBV28 and TRBJ2-7): DVKVTQSSRYLVKRTGEKVFLECVQDMDHENMFWYRQDPGLGLRLIYFSYDVKMKEKGDIPEGYSVSREKKERFSLILESASTNQTSMYLCASSLGSSYEQYFGPGTRLTVT.

The count of this clone is one. The V and J genes are TRBV6-4 and TRBJ2-1; the match to TRBD2 covers 9 bases. This CDR3 region has 15 residues. V shed 4 bases, J shed 2 bases, and the junction held 3 bases outside the gene matches. The germline CDR1 and CDR2 sequences are MRHNA and SNTAGT. CDR3 loop: CASSGVAGAYNEQFF. The CDR3 DNA is TGTGCCAGCAGTGGGGTAGCGGGAGCCTACAATGAGCAGTTCTTC.

This sequence joins TRBV6-1 and TRBJ2-7, with D hard to call. The CDR3 runs 14 residues. CDR1 and CDR2 (germline): MNHNS, SASEGT. V gave up 6 bases and J gave up 2 bases, with 14 bases separating them. CDR3 region: CASRTDSRTYEQYF. CDR3 in DNA: TGTGCCAGCAGGACTGACTCCCGTACCTACGAGCAGTACTTC.

The chain has TRBV7-9 and TRBJ1-4; 8 nucleotides line up with TRBD1. Losses at the gene ends were 1 base for V and 8 bases for J; bases not matched to a gene: 6. Germline CDR1 reads SEHNR; CDR2 reads FQNEAQ (reference sequence). CDR3 length equals 15 residues. Here the CDR3 DNA reads TGTGCCAGCAGCTTAGGCCGCCGGGACAGGGAAAAACTGTTTTTT. Translation: CASSLGRRDREKLFF.